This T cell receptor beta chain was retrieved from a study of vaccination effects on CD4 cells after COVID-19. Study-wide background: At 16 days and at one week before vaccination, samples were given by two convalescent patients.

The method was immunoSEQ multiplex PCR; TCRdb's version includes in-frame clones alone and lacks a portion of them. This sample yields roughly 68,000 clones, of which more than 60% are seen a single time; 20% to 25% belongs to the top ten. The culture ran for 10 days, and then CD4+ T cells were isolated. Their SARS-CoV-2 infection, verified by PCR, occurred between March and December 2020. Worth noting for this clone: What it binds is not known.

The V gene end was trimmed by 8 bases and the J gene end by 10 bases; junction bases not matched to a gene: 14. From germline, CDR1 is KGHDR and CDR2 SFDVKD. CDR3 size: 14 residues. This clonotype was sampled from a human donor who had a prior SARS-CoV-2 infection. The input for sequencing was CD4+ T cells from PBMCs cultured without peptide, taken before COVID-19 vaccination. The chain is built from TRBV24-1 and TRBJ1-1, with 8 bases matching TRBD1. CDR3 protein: CATKRGQAEETAFF. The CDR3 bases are TGTGCCACCAAAAGGGGACAGGCGGAGGAGACAGCTTTCTTT.